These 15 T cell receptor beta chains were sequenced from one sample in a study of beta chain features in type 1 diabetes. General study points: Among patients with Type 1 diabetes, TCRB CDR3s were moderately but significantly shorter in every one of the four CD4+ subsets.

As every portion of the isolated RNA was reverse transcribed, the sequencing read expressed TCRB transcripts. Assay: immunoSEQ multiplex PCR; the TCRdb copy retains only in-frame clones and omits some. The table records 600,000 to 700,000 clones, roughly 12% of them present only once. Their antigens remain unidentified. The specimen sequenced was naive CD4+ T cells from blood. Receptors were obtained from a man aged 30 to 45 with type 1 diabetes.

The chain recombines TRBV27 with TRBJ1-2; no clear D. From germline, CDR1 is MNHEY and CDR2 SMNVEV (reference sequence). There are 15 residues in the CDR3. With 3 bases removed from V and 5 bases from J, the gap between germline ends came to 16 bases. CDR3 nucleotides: TGTGCCAGCAGTTTTGGAATTCCGGGAGGATATGGCTACACCTTC. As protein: CASSFGIPGGYGYTF.

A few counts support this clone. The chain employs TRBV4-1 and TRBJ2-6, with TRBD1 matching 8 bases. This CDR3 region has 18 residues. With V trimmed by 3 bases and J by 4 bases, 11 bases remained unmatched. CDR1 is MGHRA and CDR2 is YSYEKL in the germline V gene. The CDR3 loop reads CASSQPRTGYTGANVLTF. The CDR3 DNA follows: TGCGCCAGCAGCCAGCCTAGGACAGGGTATACCGGGGCCAACGTCCTGACTTTC.

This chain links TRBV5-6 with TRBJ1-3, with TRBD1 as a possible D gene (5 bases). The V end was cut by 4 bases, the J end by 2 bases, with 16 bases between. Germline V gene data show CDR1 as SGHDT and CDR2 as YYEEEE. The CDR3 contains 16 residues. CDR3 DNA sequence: TGTGCCAGCAGCCGTCGGGGGGAATCGGCTGGAAACACCATATATTTT. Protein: CASSRRGESAGNTIYF.

DNA of the CDR3: TGCGCCAGCAGCCAAGATTTCAGGGGAGGTGAAAAACTGTTTTTT. Protein: CASSQDFRGGEKLFF. The rearrangement joins TRBV4-3 to TRBJ1-4; D is perhaps TRBD1 (6 bases). Deletions cut 0 bases from V and 7 bases from J, with 12 bases between. The CDR3 spans 15 residues. Germline V gives CDR1 LGHNA, CDR2 YSLEER.

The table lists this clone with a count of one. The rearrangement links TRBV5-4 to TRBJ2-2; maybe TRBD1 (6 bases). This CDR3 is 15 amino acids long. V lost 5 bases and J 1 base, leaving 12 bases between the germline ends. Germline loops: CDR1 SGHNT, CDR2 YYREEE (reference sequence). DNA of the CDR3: TGTGCCAGCAGTTCCGGGACACAGAACACCGGGGAGCTGTTTTTT. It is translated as CASSSGTQNTGELFF.

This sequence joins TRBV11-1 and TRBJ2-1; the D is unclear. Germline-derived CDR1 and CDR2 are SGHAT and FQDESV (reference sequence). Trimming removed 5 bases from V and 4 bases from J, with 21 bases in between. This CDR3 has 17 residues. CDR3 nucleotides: TGTGCCAGCAGCGCCCTACTTAGACTCAAGAATTACAATGAGCAGTTCTTC. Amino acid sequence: CASSALLRLKNYNEQFF. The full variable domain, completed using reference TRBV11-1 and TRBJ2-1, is EAEVAQSPRYKITEKSQAVAFWCDPISGHATLYWYRQILGQGPELLVQFQDESVVDDSQLPKDRFSAERLKGVDSTLKIQPAELGDSAMYLCASSALLRLKNYNEQFFGPGTRLTVL.

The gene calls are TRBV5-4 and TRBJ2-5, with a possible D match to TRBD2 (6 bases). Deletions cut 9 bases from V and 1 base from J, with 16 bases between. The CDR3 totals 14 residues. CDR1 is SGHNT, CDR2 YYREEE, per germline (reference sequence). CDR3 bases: TGTGCCACCTCTATCGCGGGGACCCAAGAGACCCAGTACTTC. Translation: CATSIAGTQETQYF.

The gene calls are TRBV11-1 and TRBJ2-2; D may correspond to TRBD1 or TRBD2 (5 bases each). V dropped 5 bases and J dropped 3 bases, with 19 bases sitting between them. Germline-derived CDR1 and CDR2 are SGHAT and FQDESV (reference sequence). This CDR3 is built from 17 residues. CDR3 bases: TGTGCCAGCAGCCGGGACCTCAATCAAGGGGACACCGGGGAGCTGTTTTTT. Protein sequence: CASSRDLNQGDTGELFF.

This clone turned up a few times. For the CDR3, the DNA is TGTGCCAGCAGCTCTTTGACTAGCGGGGTTGCTAACACAGATACGCAGTATTTT. This sequence encodes CASSSLTSGVANTDTQYF. The gene calls are TRBV7-9 and TRBJ2-3; the match to TRBD2 covers 11 bases. V was pared by 4 bases and J by 2 bases, with 11 bases of the junction left unmatched. The CDR3 runs to 18 residues. Per the germline V gene, CDR1 is SEHNR and CDR2 is FQNEAQ (reference sequence). The whole variable domain, remainder taken from reference TRBV7-9 and TRBJ2-3, is DTGVSQNPRHKITKRGQNVTFRCDPISEHNRLYWYRQTLGQGPEFLTYFQNEAQLEKSRLLSDRFSAERPKGSFSTLEIQRTEQGDSAMYLCASSSLTSGVANTDTQYFGPGTRLTVL.

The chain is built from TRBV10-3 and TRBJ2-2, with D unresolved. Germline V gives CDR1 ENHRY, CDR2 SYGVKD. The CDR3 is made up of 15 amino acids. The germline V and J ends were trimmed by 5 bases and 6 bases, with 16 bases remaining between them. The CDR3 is CAISLGPMAAGELFF. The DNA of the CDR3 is TGTGCCATCAGTCTCGGACCCATGGCGGCCGGGGAGCTGTTTTTT.

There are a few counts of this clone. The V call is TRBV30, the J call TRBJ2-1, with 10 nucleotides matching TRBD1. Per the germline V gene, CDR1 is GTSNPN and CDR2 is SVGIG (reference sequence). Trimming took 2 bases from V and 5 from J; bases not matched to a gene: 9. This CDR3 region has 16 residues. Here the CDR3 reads CAWSPHGTGDNNEQFF. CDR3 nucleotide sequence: TGTGCCTGGAGTCCCCATGGGACAGGGGATAACAATGAGCAGTTCTTC.

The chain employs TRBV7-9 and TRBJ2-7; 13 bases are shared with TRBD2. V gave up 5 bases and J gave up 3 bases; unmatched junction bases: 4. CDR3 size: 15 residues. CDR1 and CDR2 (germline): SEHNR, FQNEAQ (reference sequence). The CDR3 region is CASSHGTSGVYEQYF. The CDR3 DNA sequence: TGTGCCAGCAGCCACGGGACTAGCGGGGTCTACGAGCAGTACTTC.

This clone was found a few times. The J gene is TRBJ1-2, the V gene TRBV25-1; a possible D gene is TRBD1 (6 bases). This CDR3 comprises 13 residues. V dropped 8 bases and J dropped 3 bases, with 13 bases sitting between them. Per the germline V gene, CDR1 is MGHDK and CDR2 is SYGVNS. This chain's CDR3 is CASGSDRYYGYTF. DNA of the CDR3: TGTGCCAGCGGAAGCGACAGGTACTATGGCTACACCTTC.

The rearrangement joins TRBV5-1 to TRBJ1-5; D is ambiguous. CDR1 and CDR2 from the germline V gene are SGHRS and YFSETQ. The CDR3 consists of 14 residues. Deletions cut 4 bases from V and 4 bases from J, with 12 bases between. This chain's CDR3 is CASSPDGVNQPQHF. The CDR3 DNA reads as TGCGCCAGCAGCCCGGACGGAGTTAATCAGCCCCAGCATTTT.

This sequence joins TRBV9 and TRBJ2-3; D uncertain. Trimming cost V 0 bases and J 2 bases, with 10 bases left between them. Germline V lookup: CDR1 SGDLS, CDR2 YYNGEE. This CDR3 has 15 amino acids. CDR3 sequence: CASSVVGVYTDTQYF. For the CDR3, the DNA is TGTGCCAGCAGCGTAGTAGGAGTTTACACAGATACGCAGTATTTT. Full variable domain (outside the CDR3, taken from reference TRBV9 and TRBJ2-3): DSGVTQTPKHLITATGQRVTLRCSPRSGDLSVYWYQQSLDQGLQFLIQYYNGEERAKGNILERFSAQQFPDLHSELNLSSLELGDSALYFCASSVVGVYTDTQYFGPGTRLTVL.